Shown below are 29 T cell receptor beta chains from a single sample sequenced in a study of post-analysis software for immune sequencing data. Study findings and constraints: Four or five TRBV segments, TRBV5-6, TRBV5-1 and TRBV20-1 among them, were found more frequent in patients than controls.

These receptors have no identified antigens. Prepared TCR beta cDNA libraries contained unique molecular identifiers. From the PCR reads, TCRdb called clonotypes with MiXCR, one entry per CDR3 protein. The sample contains around 710,000 distinct CDR3 sequences, roughly 46% of which appear only once. Sequencing used blood. These receptors all come from a girl aged 10 to 17 with multiple sclerosis.

V gene TRBV7-2 combines with J gene TRBJ2-6; D unclear. Germline CDR1 reads SGHTA; CDR2 reads FQGNSA. The CDR3 totals 15 residues. Trimming shortened V by 2 bases and J by 0 bases, and 5 bases separated the two germline ends. The CDR3 coding sequence is TGTGCCAGCAGCTTATGGGGCTCTGGGGCCAACGTCCTGACTTTC. Its translation is CASSLWGSGANVLTF.

This clonotype was seen only a few times. V and J are TRBV10-3 and TRBJ2-5; a weak D match, TRBD2 (5 bases). The J call may be wrong; the DNA end is better matched by TRBJ2-7. The CDR3 runs 13 residues. Germline CDR1 reads ENHRY; CDR2 reads SYGVKD. This CDR3 is CAISRTDTYEQYF. The CDR3 coding sequence is TGTGCCATCAGCCGGACTGATACCTACGAGCAGTACTTC.

The J gene is TRBJ1-2, the V gene TRBV12-3 or TRBV12-4, with D possibly being TRBD1 (6 bases). The CDR3 contains 13 residues. The V gene lost 7 bases and the J gene lost 2 bases, with 11 bases spanning the gap. CDR3 region: CASNHGTNYGYTF. In DNA, the CDR3 is TGTGCCAGCAACCACGGGACAAACTATGGCTACACCTTC.

The J gene is TRBJ2-7, the V gene TRBV27, with a tentative D call TRBD1 (6 bases). Per the germline V gene, CDR1 is MNHEY and CDR2 is SMNVEV (reference sequence). The CDR3 has 14 residues. The V end was cut by 10 bases, the J end by 6 bases, with 22 bases between. The CDR3 sequence: CATGLGPGAVEQYF. Here the CDR3 DNA reads TGTGCCACCGGGTTGGGGCCAGGGGCCGTCGAGCAGTACTTC.

The chain carries TRBV20-1 and TRBJ2-7; D is possibly TRBD1 (6 bases). From germline, CDR1 is DFQATT and CDR2 SNEGSKA (reference sequence). Trimming removed 3 bases from V and 0 bases from J, with 12 bases in between. This CDR3 spans 14 amino acids. The CDR3 here is CSARPGTNSYEQYF. Written as DNA, the CDR3 is TGCAGTGCTAGGCCCGGGACAAACTCCTACGAGCAGTACTTC.

The rearrangement links TRBV7-9 to TRBJ2-5, with TRBD2 matching over 10 bases. The CDR3 totals 17 residues. Germline V gives CDR1 SEHNR, CDR2 FQNEAQ (reference sequence). V shed 2 bases, J shed 2 bases, and the junction held 8 bases outside the gene matches. The CDR3 bases are TGTGCCAGCAGCTTAAGGGCTAGCGGGAGACAACAAGAGACCCAGTACTTC. As protein: CASSLRASGRQQETQYF.

The V and J genes are TRBV7-9 and TRBJ2-1; 11 bases are shared with TRBD2. With V trimmed by 5 bases and J by 5 bases, 5 bases remained unmatched. This CDR3 contains 15 residues. CDR1 is SEHNR and CDR2 is FQNEAQ in the germline V gene (reference sequence). This CDR3 is CASSHIAGGDNEQFF. The CDR3 DNA sequence: TGTGCCAGCAGCCATATAGCGGGAGGGGACAATGAGCAGTTCTTC. The full variable domain, its missing parts supplied by reference TRBV7-9 and TRBJ2-1, is DTGVSQNPRHKITKRGQNVTFRCDPISEHNRLYWYRQTLGQGPEFLTYFQNEAQLEKSRLLSDRFSAERPKGSFSTLEIQRTEQGDSAMYLCASSHIAGGDNEQFFGPGTRLTVL.

In this sample, this clonotype turned up a few times. This sequence joins TRBV5-5 and TRBJ2-7; D ambiguous. V shed 4 bases and J shed 3 bases, with 11 bases lying between them. The length of the CDR3 is 13 residues. CDR1 is SGHKS, CDR2 YYEKEE, per germline (reference sequence). CDR3 DNA sequence: TGTGCCAGCAGCCTACGTCCGGACTACGAGCAGTACTTC. Residues: CASSLRPDYEQYF.

Ten or more counts support this clonotype. This sequence joins TRBV20-1 and TRBJ2-1; D gene uncertain. V was trimmed by 0 bases and J by 6 bases, leaving 6 bases between them. CDR1 is DFQATT, CDR2 SNEGSKA, per germline (reference sequence). This CDR3 has 12 amino acids. The CDR3 sequence: CSAREGGNEQFF. The CDR3 nucleotides read TGCAGTGCTAGAGAGGGTGGCAATGAGCAGTTCTTC.

This chain joins TRBV12-3 or TRBV12-4 and TRBJ2-7; possibly TRBD2 for D (6 bases). The CDR3 spans 13 residues. V dropped 6 bases and J dropped 7 bases, with 16 bases sitting between them. The CDR3 DNA reads TGTGCCAGCAGCCTCGGGACTCTGCCTGAGCAGTACTTC. The encoded protein is CASSLGTLPEQYF.

The chain recombines TRBV30 with TRBJ2-3; 10 bases agree with TRBD2. The junction had 7 bases not matched to a gene; V was cut back by 3 bases and J by 7 bases. The CDR3 loop spans 14 amino acids. CDR1 GTSNPN and CDR2 SVGIG come from the germline V gene (reference sequence). CDR3 sequence reads: CAWSRRGLAYTQYF. The CDR3 DNA reads as TGTGCCTGGAGCCGAAGGGGACTAGCGTATACGCAGTATTTT.

This clonotype turned up a few times. Written as DNA, the CDR3 is TGTGCCAGCAGTATGGACAGGGACGACGAGCAGTACTTC. Protein: CASSMDRDDEQYF. The V and J genes are TRBV3-1 and TRBJ2-7, with 8 bases that match TRBD1. The ends lost 6 bases at V and 5 bases at J; junction bases unmatched: 6. Germline-derived CDR1 and CDR2 are LGHDT and YNNKEL (reference sequence). The CDR3 is 13 residues long.

The rearrangement links TRBV11-2 to TRBJ2-1, with 7 positions matching TRBD2. The CDR3 covers 15 residues. Germline V gene sequence: CDR1 SGHAT, CDR2 FQNNGV. The V gene end was trimmed by 4 bases and the J gene end by 6 bases; junction bases not matched to a gene: 9. In DNA, the CDR3 is TGTGCCAGCAGCTCCAGGTCTGGCGGGGGCAATGAGCAGTTCTTC. It yields the protein CASSSRSGGGNEQFF.

The chain combines TRBV13 with TRBJ2-2; TRBD2 is a possible D gene (5 bases). The V end lost 5 bases, the J end lost 8 bases, and 15 bases lay between the germline ends. The germline CDR1 and CDR2 sequences are PRHDT and FYEKMQ (reference sequence). CDR3 length: 14 amino acids. As DNA, the CDR3 is TGTGCCAGCAGCCCCGGGAACTCCGTTGGGGAGCTGTTTTTT. This encodes CASSPGNSVGELFF.

The chain couples TRBV9 to TRBJ1-1, with D unresolved. The CDR3 covers 12 residues. Germline CDR1 is SGDLS and CDR2 is YYNGEE. Trimming shortened V by 3 bases and J by 5 bases, and 8 bases separated the two germline ends. In DNA, the CDR3 is TGTGCCAGCAGCGGGTTAGAAACTGAAGCTTTCTTT. It translates to CASSGLETEAFF.

V and J are TRBV5-5 and TRBJ2-7, with TRBD2 matching 8 bases. The trim removed 4 bases at V and 5 bases at J, leaving 11 bases unmatched. Germline CDR1 reads SGHKS; CDR2 reads YYEKEE (reference sequence). The CDR3 contains 15 residues. CDR3 DNA: TGTGCCAGCAGCCCCGAGCGGGAGAGAGGAAACGAGCAGTACTTC. It is translated as CASSPERERGNEQYF.

The rearrangement joins TRBV2 to TRBJ2-3; either TRBD1 or TRBD2 may supply D (6 bases each). The CDR3 runs to 16 residues. Germline values: CDR1 SNHLY, CDR2 FYNNEI. V was shortened by 5 bases and J by 3 bases, with 18 bases between the two germline ends. The CDR3 loop reads CASSPRLGGATDTQYF. For the CDR3, the DNA is TGTGCCAGCAGTCCCAGACTGGGGGGCGCGACAGATACGCAGTATTTT.

The CDR3 sequence is CSARIAGAIPYEQYF. In nucleotides, the CDR3 is TGCAGTGCTAGGATAGCGGGAGCGATCCCCTACGAGCAGTACTTC. The chain links TRBV20-1 to TRBJ2-7; TRBD2 agrees at 9 bases. Germline values: CDR1 DFQATT, CDR2 SNEGSKA (reference sequence). The CDR3 has 15 amino acids. With 3 bases clipped from V and 2 bases from J, the junction kept 8 bases outside the gene matches.

The table lists this clonotype with many counts. V usage is TRBV11-2 and J usage is TRBJ2-3; D could derive from TRBD1 or TRBD2 (5 bases each). Germline V gives CDR1 SGHAT, CDR2 FQNNGV. The CDR3 is 17 amino acids. The V end lost 1 base, the J end lost 2 bases, and 16 bases lay between the germline ends. The CDR3 region has the DNA TGTGCCAGCAGCTTAGGGGACCCCCACCGATACACAGATACGCAGTATTTT. It translates to CASSLGDPHRYTDTQYF.

This clonotype was seen only a few times. The CDR3 here is CSARRIQGRAEQYF. CDR3 DNA: TGCAGTGCTCGACGGATACAGGGGCGAGCCGAGCAGTACTTC. V usage is TRBV20-1 and J usage is TRBJ2-7, with 7 bases that match TRBD1. J lost 6 bases, V lost 5 bases, and 13 bases had no gene match. Germline V gene data show CDR1 as DFQATT and CDR2 as SNEGSKA (reference sequence). This CDR3 is 14 amino acids long.

The rearrangement links TRBV7-8 to TRBJ1-1; D is unclear. Trimming took off 1 base at V and 4 bases at J, with 10 bases between the two ends. CDR3 length: 14 amino acids. Germline V lookup: CDR1 SGHVS, CDR2 FQNEAQ. This CDR3 is CASSLDGLSTEAFF. The CDR3 bases are TGTGCCAGCAGCTTAGACGGGTTGAGCACTGAAGCTTTCTTT.

This clonotype was seen repeatedly, ten times or more. The chain uses TRBV20-1 and TRBJ1-2; a weak D match, TRBD1 (5 bases). Germline CDR1 is DFQATT and CDR2 is SNEGSKA (reference sequence). The CDR3 has 15 amino acids. Trimming shortened V by 6 bases and J by 4 bases, and 21 bases separated the two germline ends. CDR3 amino acids: CSAGTGTQAGYGYTF. CDR3 coding DNA: TGCAGTGCCGGAACCGGGACCCAGGCCGGCTATGGCTACACCTTC.

This clonotype was seen more than once but under ten times. This sequence joins TRBV12-3 or TRBV12-4 and TRBJ2-7, with 8 bases aligning to TRBD2. This CDR3 has 16 amino acids. The V gene end was trimmed by 5 bases and the J gene end by 0 bases; junction bases not matched to a gene: 9. Written as DNA, the CDR3 is TGTGCCAGCAGTCAACCTAGCGGGCAGAGCTCCTACGAGCAGTACTTC. Protein: CASSQPSGQSSYEQYF.

Points on this clonotype: Sequence at one end of the junction differs from germline and may be a read error. CDR3 nucleotides: TGTGCCAACAGTCCTACCGGGACTAGCCTTACAGATACGCAGTATTTT. It is translated as CANSPTGTSLTDTQYF. The chain carries TRBV12-3 or TRBV12-4 and TRBJ2-3; TRBD2 agrees at 9 bases. This CDR3 has 16 amino acids.

This clonotype was detected a few times. V is TRBV3-1 and J is TRBJ2-7; possibly TRBD2 for D (5 bases). This CDR3 region has 14 residues. CDR1 is LGHDT and CDR2 is YNNKEL in the germline V gene (reference sequence). V dropped 1 base and J dropped 3 bases, with 10 bases sitting between them. Written as DNA, the CDR3 is TGTGCCAGCAGCCAAGGGGGAGCTGGCTACGAGCAGTACTTC. Translation: CASSQGGAGYEQYF.

The genes are TRBV13 and TRBJ2-1, with 11 positions matching TRBD2. The CDR3 is 16 amino acids. The germline V gene encodes CDR1 PRHDT and CDR2 FYEKMQ (reference sequence). V shed 0 bases and J 7 bases; nucleotides not matched to a gene: 5. The CDR3 nucleotides are TGTGCCAGCAGCTTAGGCCTGTTAGCGGGAGGGAATGAGCAGTTCTTC. It translates to CASSLGLLAGGNEQFF.

This clonotype has just a few counts. Here the CDR3 reads CASSAFGQPNEKLFF. The CDR3 nucleotides are TGTGCCAGCAGTGCCTTCGGGCAGCCTAATGAAAAACTGTTTTTT. The rearrangement uses TRBV25-1 and TRBJ1-4, with D unclear. Germline assignment: CDR1 MGHDK and CDR2 SYGVNS. The CDR3 has 15 residues. Trimming left V 4 bases short and J 3 bases short, with 12 bases between.

The J gene is TRBJ2-4, the V gene TRBV6-5; 12 bases are a match to TRBD2. The end of the DNA is better explained by TRBJ2-7, so the J call may be wrong. Per the germline V gene, CDR1 is MNHEY and CDR2 is SVGAGI. This CDR3 is built from 16 residues. The CDR3 nucleotides read TGTGCCAGCAGTTACCGCCGGACTAGCGGGACCTCCGAGCAGTACTTC. Its protein is CASSYRRTSGTSEQYF.

The CDR3 DNA reads as TGTGCCAGCAGCCAAGAGACAGGGTACAACTATGGCTACACCTTC. Translation gives CASSQETGYNYGYTF. The chain is built from TRBV3-1 and TRBJ1-2, with 7 bases aligning to TRBD1. Per the germline V gene, CDR1 is LGHDT and CDR2 is YNNKEL (reference sequence). The V and J ends lost 0 bases and 2 bases, in that order; junction bases with no gene match: 3. The CDR3 is 15 amino acids.